These 29 T cell receptor beta chains share one sample of origin, sequenced in a study of technical replicates of blood from a handful of donors. The protocol was immunoSEQ multiplex PCR, while the TCRdb copy is restricted to in-frame clones and leaves out a portion. The sample holds about 50,000 clones, approximately 94% seen once. Sequenced sample: T cells isolated from PBMCs. These receptors originate from a human donor in good health.

The rearrangement links TRBV25-1 to TRBJ2-2; possible D gene TRBD1, 6 bases. CDR1 MGHDK and CDR2 SYGVNS come from the germline V gene. Deletions cut 3 bases from V and 5 bases from J, with 13 bases between. The CDR3 sequence is 15 residues long. CDR3 nucleotide sequence: TGTGCCAGCAGTGACTTCAGGGGTCCAACCGGGGAGCTGTTTTTT. The encoded protein is CASSDFRGPTGELFF.

CDR3 bases: TGTGCCAGCAGCACACGACGTCGACTAGCGGGATCAAGCGAGCAGTACTTC. Amino acid sequence: CASSTRRRLAGSSEQYF. The chain links TRBV13 to TRBJ2-7; 11 bases agree with TRBD2. V dropped 5 bases and J dropped 6; count of bases not matched to a gene: 15. This CDR3 has 17 amino acids. CDR1 PRHDT and CDR2 FYEKMQ come from the germline V gene (reference sequence). The full variable domain, with the rest looked up from reference TRBV13 and TRBJ2-7, is AAGVIQSPRHLIKEKRETATLKCYPIPRHDTVYWYQQGPGQDPQFLISFYEKMQSDKGSIPDRFSAQQFSDYHSELNMSSLELGDSALYFCASSTRRRLAGSSEQYFGPGTRLTVT.

The gene calls are TRBV6-4 and TRBJ2-7; 11 bases are shared with TRBD1. The CDR3 spans 14 residues. Germline V gene sequence: CDR1 MRHNA, CDR2 SNTAGT. The trim removed 4 bases at V and 4 bases at J, leaving 3 bases unmatched. In DNA form, the CDR3 reads TGTGCCAGCAGTGTAGGACAGGGGGCTTACGAGCAGTACTTC. As protein: CASSVGQGAYEQYF.

The chain is built from TRBV28 and TRBJ1-1; 10 nucleotides agree with TRBD1. V gave up 7 bases and J gave up 4 bases; unmatched junction bases: 9. Germline assignment: CDR1 MDHEN and CDR2 SYDVKM. The CDR3 is 15 amino acids. The chain's CDR3 is CASNNPGQGTTEAFF. CDR3 DNA: TGTGCCAGCAATAATCCGGGACAGGGGACCACTGAAGCTTTCTTT.

The rearrangement links TRBV11-2 to TRBJ2-4; weak D call: TRBD2 (6 bases). The CDR3 runs 17 residues. V shed 2 bases and J shed 6 bases, with 20 bases lying between them. CDR1 is SGHAT, CDR2 FQNNGV, per germline. CDR3 bases: TGTGCCAGCAGCTTATTCCTAGCGACCCTACCCCCAAACATTCAGTACTTC. Residues: CASSLFLATLPPNIQYF.

The CDR3 reads CASSPRTSGSWRETQYF. The CDR3 region has the DNA TGTGCCAGCAGTCCACGGACTAGCGGGAGTTGGAGAGAGACCCAGTACTTC. The chain joins TRBV28 to TRBJ2-5, with 13 nucleotides matching TRBD2. CDR3 length: 17 residues. CDR1 is MDHEN, CDR2 SYDVKM, per germline. The ends lost 5 bases at V and 4 bases at J; junction bases unmatched: 10.

In DNA, the CDR3 is TGTGCCAGCAGTCAGGGTCAAGTAGATTACTATGGCTACACCTTC. This gives the protein CASSQGQVDYYGYTF. The chain carries TRBV27 and TRBJ1-2, with D possibly being TRBD1 (5 bases). The germline gives CDR1 MNHEY, CDR2 SMNVEV (reference sequence). The V and J ends lost 5 bases and 3 bases respectively, with 16 bases between them. This CDR3 spans 15 amino acids.

The V gene is TRBV4-2, the J gene TRBJ1-1; a weak D match, TRBD1 (5 bases). The V gene lost 4 bases and the J gene lost 0 bases, with 12 bases spanning the gap. The CDR3 runs 15 residues. The germline V gene has CDR1 LGHNA and CDR2 YNFKEQ. The CDR3 sequence: CASSRLGDMNTEAFF. The CDR3 DNA sequence: TGTGCCAGCAGCCGCTTAGGGGATATGAACACTGAAGCTTTCTTT.

The genes are TRBV5-4 and TRBJ2-7, with D unclear. CDR3 length: 14 amino acids. V shed 4 bases and J shed 4 bases, with 15 bases lying between them. Germline CDR1 SGHNT, CDR2 YYREEE (reference sequence). CDR3 nucleotides: TGTGCCAGCAGCAACGATCTAGTCTCATACGAGCAGTACTTC. Amino acids: CASSNDLVSYEQYF.

The V call is TRBV5-1, the J call TRBJ1-2; TRBD1 aligns across 7 bases. CDR3 size: 14 residues. With V trimmed by 6 bases and J by 6 bases, 11 bases remained unmatched. Germline CDR1 SGHRS, CDR2 YFSETQ. The CDR3: CASTTDRAVNGYTF. The CDR3 DNA reads as TGCGCCAGCACAACCGACAGGGCGGTGAATGGCTACACCTTC.

The rearrangement uses TRBV5-1 and TRBJ1-2, with 8 bases fitting TRBD1. The CDR3 runs to 14 residues. The ends lost 0 bases at V and 8 bases at J; junction bases unmatched: 6. The germline gives CDR1 SGHRS, CDR2 YFSETQ. Here the CDR3 DNA reads TGCGCCAGCAGCTTGGGACAGGGGCAGAGGGGCTACACCTTC. Amino acids: CASSLGQGQRGYTF.

This clone was counted a few times. This chain connects TRBV29-1 to TRBJ1-1; the D gene is possibly TRBD1 (5 bases). Trimming pared 4 bases from V and 1 base from J, leaving 10 bases between. CDR1 is SQVTM, CDR2 ANQGSEA, per germline. This CDR3 contains 13 residues. The CDR3 spells CSVVWGANTEAFF. The CDR3 DNA follows: TGCAGCGTTGTGTGGGGCGCGAACACTGAAGCTTTCTTT. Filled out from reference TRBV29-1 and TRBJ1-1, the complete variable domain reads SAVISQKPSRDICQRGTSLTIQCQVDSQVTMMFWYRQQPGQSLTLIATANQGSEATYESGFVIDKFPISRPNLTFSTLTVSNMSPEDSSIYLCSVVWGANTEAFFGQGTRLTVV.

V usage is TRBV28 and J usage is TRBJ2-7, with D possibly matching TRBD1 (5 bases). Deletions cut 3 bases from V and 2 bases from J, with 11 bases between. The CDR3 extends over 14 amino acids. Germline V gene data show CDR1 as MDHEN and CDR2 as SYDVKM. The CDR3 coding sequence is TGTGCCAGCAGTTTCTGGCAGGGCCCCTACGAGCAGTACTTC. Encoded protein: CASSFWQGPYEQYF.

The J gene is TRBJ1-2, the V gene TRBV11-3; TRBD1 might be the D (5 bases). The ends were cut back, 0 bases at V and 8 bases at J, with 13 bases in the middle. Germline V CDR1 and CDR2: SGHNT, YENEEA. CDR3 size: 14 residues. The CDR3 DNA reads as TGTGCCAGCAGCTTAGATATTTGGGGCTTCGGCTACACCTTC. It is translated as CASSLDIWGFGYTF.

The chain couples TRBV2 to TRBJ2-1, with D uncertain. V lost 5 bases and J 0 bases, leaving 11 bases between the germline ends. CDR1 SNHLY and CDR2 FYNNEI come from the germline V gene. The CDR3 extends over 15 amino acids. Here the CDR3 reads CASSPLLGSYNEQFF. The DNA of the CDR3 is TGTGCCAGCAGTCCCTTACTTGGCTCCTACAATGAGCAGTTCTTC.

This chain joins TRBV9 and TRBJ2-7; 12 bases align to TRBD1. Trimming took 0 bases from V and 5 from J; bases not matched to a gene: 6. CDR1 is SGDLS and CDR2 is YYNGEE in the germline V gene. The CDR3 is 16 amino acids. Written as DNA, the CDR3 is TGTGCCAGCAGCGTAGCGGGACAGGGGGCTGGCAACGAGCAGTACTTC. As protein: CASSVAGQGAGNEQYF.

The gene calls are TRBV29-1 and TRBJ2-1; 9 nucleotides agree with TRBD2. Germline CDR1 is SQVTM and CDR2 is ANQGSEA. V dropped 2 bases and J dropped 5; count of bases not matched to a gene: 13. The CDR3 has 17 amino acids. CDR3 loop: CSVEIHRRTSENNEQFF. CDR3 DNA: TGCAGCGTTGAAATCCACCGAAGGACTAGCGAAAACAATGAGCAGTTCTTC.

This clone was counted only a few times. CDR3 residues: CASSTSGSTDTQYF. For the CDR3, the DNA is TGTGCCAGCTCGACTAGCGGGAGCACAGATACGCAGTATTTT. V gene TRBV6-4 combines with J gene TRBJ2-3, with 10 positions matching TRBD2. CDR1 MRHNA and CDR2 SNTAGT come from the germline V gene. The CDR3 is made up of 14 amino acids. With 8 bases clipped from V and 0 bases from J, the junction kept 2 bases outside the gene matches.

V and J are TRBV6-1 and TRBJ2-2; 9 bases are shared with TRBD1. This CDR3 comprises 15 residues. The V and J ends lost 4 bases and 4 bases, in that order; junction bases with no gene match: 4. Germline values: CDR1 MNHNS, CDR2 SASEGT. CDR3 loop: CASSVTGGSTGELFF. CDR3 coding DNA: TGTGCCAGCAGTGTGACAGGGGGGAGCACCGGGGAGCTGTTTTTT.

The chain combines TRBV29-1 with TRBJ2-3; TRBD2 aligns across 11 bases. This CDR3 spans 14 amino acids. Unmatched junction bases numbered 3, after V lost 5 bases and J lost 2 bases. Germline V gives CDR1 SQVTM, CDR2 ANQGSEA. CDR3 amino acids: CSVQTSGNTDTQYF. DNA of the CDR3: TGCAGCGTTCAGACTAGCGGGAACACAGATACGCAGTATTTT.

V and J are TRBV2 and TRBJ2-7; 9 bases are shared with TRBD2. The germline V gene encodes CDR1 SNHLY and CDR2 FYNNEI. Unmatched junction bases numbered 10, after V lost 4 bases and J lost 3 bases. The CDR3 sequence is 16 residues long. Written as DNA, the CDR3 is TGTGCCAGCAGTGTCCCTTTAGCGGGAGTGAGCTACGAGCAGTACTTC. Translation: CASSVPLAGVSYEQYF.

The chain has TRBV19 and TRBJ2-7; possibly TRBD2 for D (5 bases). Per germline, CDR1 LNHDA and CDR2 SQIVND (reference sequence). Trimming removed 6 bases at V and 7 bases at J, with 16 bases between. The CDR3 has 13 amino acids. The CDR3, as DNA: TGTGCCAGTAGCCCCGCGTTGCGCGGGGAGCAGTACTTC. Protein sequence: CASSPALRGEQYF.

For the CDR3, the DNA is TGTGCCAGCCGGACTTTGGGGTACGAGCAGTACTTC. Residues: CASRTLGYEQYF. The rearrangement links TRBV7-8 to TRBJ2-7, with D maybe TRBD2 (5 bases). CDR1 is SGHVS and CDR2 is FQNEAQ in the germline V gene. V dropped 8 bases and J dropped 4 bases, with 12 bases sitting between them. The CDR3 covers 12 residues.

V is TRBV18 and J is TRBJ1-5; D is unclear. V dropped 3 bases and J dropped 1 base, with 7 bases sitting between them. This CDR3 is 14 amino acids long. The germline V gene has CDR1 KGHSH and CDR2 LQKENI. This CDR3 is CASSPWQSNQPQHF. CDR3 sequence (DNA): TGTGCCAGCTCACCCTGGCAGAGCAATCAGCCCCAGCATTTT.

This sequence joins TRBV27 and TRBJ2-2; D gene unclear. V lost 2 bases and J 6 bases, leaving 7 bases between the germline ends. The CDR3 extends over 13 amino acids. The V gene's germline CDR1 is MNHEY and CDR2 SMNVEV (reference sequence). The CDR3 region is CASSLTRAGELFF. CDR3 DNA: TGTGCCAGCAGTTTAACCCGGGCCGGGGAGCTGTTTTTT.

The V gene is TRBV27, the J gene TRBJ2-1; 13 bases are shared with TRBD2. CDR3 length: 15 amino acids. Germline assignment: CDR1 MNHEY and CDR2 SMNVEV (reference sequence). Trimming took 7 bases from V and 5 from J; bases not matched to a gene: 5. Written as DNA, the CDR3 is TGTGCCAGCACTGTACTAGCGGGAGGGGACAATGAGCAGTTCTTC. Its protein is CASTVLAGGDNEQFF.

The V gene is TRBV2, the J gene TRBJ1-5, with unresolved D. Trimming cost V 8 bases and J 6 bases, with 8 bases left between them. CDR1 and CDR2 from the germline V gene are SNHLY and FYNNEI. This CDR3 comprises 11 residues. The CDR3 region is CASSYGQPQHF. Here the CDR3 DNA reads TGTGCCAGCTCGTACGGTCAGCCCCAGCATTTT.

The V call is TRBV2, the J call TRBJ1-3, with D unclear. The germline V gene has CDR1 SNHLY and CDR2 FYNNEI. This CDR3 contains 16 residues. V was pared by 6 bases and J by 0 bases, with 15 bases between. In DNA form, the CDR3 reads TGTGCCAGCAGCCCTATTCGGACTGGCTCTGGAAACACCATATATTTT. Amino acids: CASSPIRTGSGNTIYF.

The chain uses TRBV4-1 and TRBJ1-1; D is possibly TRBD1 (5 bases). CDR3 length equals 16 residues. Trimming removed 1 base at V and 7 bases at J, with 19 bases between. Germline assignment: CDR1 MGHRA and CDR2 YSYEKL. The CDR3: CASSQALFRDRFEAFF. The CDR3 DNA sequence: TGCGCCAGCAGCCAAGCCCTTTTCAGGGATCGGTTTGAAGCTTTCTTT.